The next 28 T cell receptor beta chains were all read from a single sample in a study of blood T cell repertoires in COVID-19. Data came from immunoSEQ multiplex PCR; TCRdb stores just in-frame clones and leaves some out. The sample has about 99,000 clones; 80% to 85% are singletons. The specimen sequenced was peripheral blood. These receptors all stem from a man in his 70s with active or convalescent COVID-19.

The V call is TRBV9, the J call TRBJ2-1; 14 bases match TRBD2. V lost 4 bases, J lost 7 bases, and 4 bases stayed unmatched. This CDR3 is built from 15 residues. Germline V gene data show CDR1 as SGDLS and CDR2 as YYNGEE. CDR3 nucleotides: TGTGCCAGCAGCAGAGGACTAGCGGGGGGAAATGAGCAGTTCTTC. This codes for CASSRGLAGGNEQFF.

DNA of the CDR3: TGTGCCAGCAGTTACTCGACAGGCAGCAATCAGCCCCAGCATTTT. Residues: CASSYSTGSNQPQHF. The rearrangement joins TRBV6-6 to TRBJ1-5, with D possibly TRBD1 on 6 matching bases. This CDR3 has 15 amino acids. Trimming stripped 0 bases from V and 1 base from J, with 7 bases between. The germline V gene encodes CDR1 MNHNY and CDR2 SVGAGI (reference sequence).

This clone came up once. V usage is TRBV11-2 and J usage is TRBJ2-7; a weak D match, TRBD1 (6 bases). The germline gives CDR1 SGHAT, CDR2 FQNNGV. The CDR3 consists of 14 residues. The ends were cut back, 1 base at V and 2 bases at J, with 9 bases in the middle. The CDR3 coding sequence is TGTGCCAGCAGCTTAGGGGGACACACCTACGAGCAGTACTTC. Its translation is CASSLGGHTYEQYF.

The chain combines TRBV2 with TRBJ1-5, with 12 bases aligning to TRBD1. The length of the CDR3 is 17 residues. The ends lost 5 bases at V and 2 bases at J; junction bases unmatched: 7. CDR1 and CDR2 (germline): SNHLY, FYNNEI. The CDR3 DNA is TGTGCCAGCAGTCCCGGGACAGGGGGCCGGGGCAATCAGCCCCAGCATTTT. This codes for CASSPGTGGRGNQPQHF.

This rearrangement joins TRBV5-1 to TRBJ2-1; 10 bases are a match to TRBD2. V trimming: 1 base; J trimming: 9 bases; junction bases outside the gene matches: 7. Germline V lookup: CDR1 SGHRS, CDR2 YFSETQ. The length of the CDR3 is 15 residues. Written as DNA, the CDR3 is TGCGCCAGCAGCTTGCCAGCGGGGGGGCCAGGTGAGCAGTTCTTC. As protein: CASSLPAGGPGEQFF. The full variable domain, with the rest looked up from reference TRBV5-1 and TRBJ2-1, is KAGVTQTPRYLIKTRGQQVTLSCSPISGHRSVSWYQQTPGQGLQFLFEYFSETQRNKGNFPGRFSGRQFSNSRSEMNVSTLELGDSALYLCASSLPAGGPGEQFFGPGTRLTVL.

V is TRBV2 and J is TRBJ1-1; 7 bases are shared with TRBD1. The CDR3 totals 13 residues. Germline V gene lookup returns CDR1 SNHLY and CDR2 FYNNEI. V dropped 8 bases and J dropped 1; count of bases not matched to a gene: 4. This CDR3 reads CASGRGQNTEAFF. In DNA, the CDR3 is TGTGCCAGCGGTAGGGGGCAGAACACTGAAGCTTTCTTT.

The chain joins TRBV11-2 to TRBJ2-4, with D perhaps matching TRBD2 (6 bases). Per the germline V gene, CDR1 is SGHAT and CDR2 is FQNNGV. V dropped 3 bases and J dropped 2 bases, with 14 bases sitting between them. This CDR3 contains 16 residues. The CDR3 DNA is TGTGCCAGCAGCTTCCTGTGGGGGGAGACCAAAAACATTCAGTACTTC. Residues: CASSFLWGETKNIQYF.

The rearrangement joins TRBV29-1 to TRBJ2-1; no clear D gene. The V gene's germline CDR1 is SQVTM and CDR2 ANQGSEA. The CDR3 extends over 10 amino acids. V lost 3 bases to trimming and J lost 5 bases, with 2 bases between them. The CDR3 DNA follows: TGCAGCGTTGACGACAATGAGCAGTTCTTC. It is translated as CSVDDNEQFF.

The V call is TRBV27, the J call TRBJ1-2; TRBD1 matches at 10 bases. The V and J ends lost 4 bases and 5 bases, in that order; junction bases with no gene match: 7. The CDR3 has 15 residues. Germline V gene sequence: CDR1 MNHEY, CDR2 SMNVEV (reference sequence). The DNA of the CDR3 is TGTGCCAGCAGTTCCGACAGGGGGCGACGGTATGGCTACACCTTC. Its translation: CASSSDRGRRYGYTF.

This clone was recorded only once. V and J are TRBV12-3 or TRBV12-4 and TRBJ1-2; D is possibly TRBD1 (6 bases). This CDR3 has 13 residues. V was shortened by 2 bases and J by 4 bases, with 8 bases between the two germline ends. CDR3 in DNA: TGTGCCAGCAGTTTACAGGGGACCTATGGCTACACCTTC. This encodes CASSLQGTYGYTF.

The rearrangement links TRBV19 to TRBJ2-5; TRBD2 agrees at 9 bases. The CDR3 contains 15 residues. Trimming took 5 bases from V and 4 from J; bases not matched to a gene: 8. The germline V gene encodes CDR1 LNHDA and CDR2 SQIVND (reference sequence). The CDR3 sequence is CASSFRRGGLETQYF. CDR3 in DNA: TGTGCCAGTAGTTTTCGGCGGGGGGGATTAGAGACCCAGTACTTC.

V is TRBV18 and J is TRBJ1-2, with D possibly matching TRBD1 (5 bases). V was cut by 6 bases and J by 0 bases, with 11 bases left in between. The CDR3 is made up of 14 amino acids. Germline loops: CDR1 KGHSH, CDR2 LQKENI. The CDR3 nucleotides read TGTGCCAGCTCCTGGGACTCAGCTAACTATGGCTACACCTTC. It codes for CASSWDSANYGYTF.

The gene calls are TRBV10-3 and TRBJ1-2, with 7 bases aligning to TRBD1. There are 15 residues in the CDR3. V was pared by 2 bases and J by 5 bases, with 8 bases of the junction left unmatched. The germline gives CDR1 ENHRY, CDR2 SYGVKD. CDR3 in amino acids: CAISEVQGRGYGYTF. For the CDR3, the DNA is TGTGCCATCAGTGAGGTACAGGGGCGCGGGTATGGCTACACCTTC.

The rearrangement joins TRBV7-2 to TRBJ2-5; TRBD1 matches 8 bases. This CDR3 is 16 amino acids long. Germline assignment: CDR1 SGHTA and CDR2 FQGNSA. The junction had 3 bases not matched to a gene; V was cut back by 0 bases and J by 0 bases. The CDR3 DNA follows: TGTGCCAGCAGCTTAGCCCGGACAGGGAACCAAGAGACCCAGTACTTC. Translating gives CASSLARTGNQETQYF.

J is TRBJ2-1 and V is TRBV4-1; no reliable D call. The germline gives CDR1 MGHRA, CDR2 YSYEKL. Trimming left V 0 bases short and J 5 bases short, with 8 bases between. The CDR3 spans 14 residues. The CDR3 DNA reads TGCGCCAGCAGCCAAGATCTCAGGAACAATGAGCAGTTCTTC. Its protein is CASSQDLRNNEQFF.

A single count supports this clone. The chain is built from TRBV5-4 and TRBJ1-4; D gene uncertain. V lost 0 bases, J lost 0 bases, and 9 bases lay in between. The germline gives CDR1 SGHNT, CDR2 YYREEE (reference sequence). This CDR3 is built from 16 residues. The CDR3: CASSLGAQTTNEKLFF. The CDR3 coding sequence is TGTGCCAGCAGCTTGGGGGCCCAAACAACTAATGAAAAACTGTTTTTT. The full variable domain, in which reference TRBV5-4 and TRBJ1-4 provide the parts outside the CDR3, is ETGVTQSPTHLIKTRGQQVTLRCSSQSGHNTVSWYQQALGQGPQFIFQYYREEENGRGNFPPRFSGLQFPNYSSELNVNALELDDSALYLCASSLGAQTTNEKLFFGSGTQLSVL.

The rearrangement uses TRBV28 and TRBJ1-5; 7 positions agree with TRBD1. V dropped 4 bases and J dropped 3; count of bases not matched to a gene: 6. The CDR3 runs 15 residues. Germline CDR1 is MDHEN and CDR2 is SYDVKM. CDR3 DNA sequence: TGTGCCAGCAGTTCGTGGGACAGCCCCAATCAGCCCCAGCATTTT. Protein: CASSSWDSPNQPQHF.

This chain joins TRBV3-1 (or the pseudogene TRBV3-2) and TRBJ2-7; the D gene is possibly TRBD2 (5 bases). Trimming removed 3 bases from V and 7 bases from J, with 10 bases in between. The CDR3 consists of 12 residues. Germline CDR1 LGHDT, CDR2 YNNKEL (reference sequence). For the CDR3, the DNA is TGTGCCAGCAGCCACCGAGCGGATGAGCAGTACTTC. Protein product: CASSHRADEQYF.

This chain joins TRBV7-9 and TRBJ1-5; a weak D match, TRBD1 (6 bases). The V end lost 5 bases, the J end lost 4 bases, and 18 bases lay between the germline ends. CDR1 and CDR2 (germline): SEHNR, FQNEAQ (reference sequence). This CDR3 is 16 amino acids long. CDR3 protein: CASSRTGMTGNQPQHF. DNA of the CDR3: TGTGCCAGCAGCCGAACAGGGATGACAGGAAATCAGCCCCAGCATTTT. Variable domain in full (rest from reference TRBV7-9 and TRBJ1-5): DTGVSQNPRHKITKRGQNVTFRCDPISEHNRLYWYRQTLGQGPEFLTYFQNEAQLEKSRLLSDRFSAERPKGSFSTLEIQRTEQGDSAMYLCASSRTGMTGNQPQHFGDGTRLSIL.

This chain connects TRBV15 to TRBJ2-3; possible D gene TRBD2, 6 bases. CDR3 length: 17 residues. Deletions cut 8 bases from V and 3 bases from J, with 24 bases between. The V gene's germline CDR1 is LNHNV and CDR2 YYDKDF (reference sequence). The DNA of the CDR3 is TGTGCCACCCGAAATTCGGGGACTCCCAGGGTGACAGATACGCAGTATTTT. This encodes CATRNSGTPRVTDTQYF.

The chain uses TRBV6-5 and TRBJ1-2; D might be TRBD1 (6 bases). There are 11 residues in the CDR3. V was shortened by 5 bases and J by 8 bases, with 9 bases between the two germline ends. Germline assignment: CDR1 MNHEY and CDR2 SVGAGI. CDR3: CASSNDRGYTF. The CDR3 DNA reads TGTGCCAGCAGTAACGACAGGGGCTACACCTTC.

This rearrangement joins TRBV15 to TRBJ1-2; D may be TRBD1 (6 bases). V lost 2 bases and J 3 bases, leaving 10 bases between the germline ends. The CDR3 loop spans 14 amino acids. The germline gives CDR1 LNHNV, CDR2 YYDKDF (reference sequence). CDR3 region: CATSRTGSYYGYTF. CDR3 DNA sequence: TGTGCCACCAGCAGAACAGGGAGCTACTATGGCTACACCTTC.

The chain is built from TRBV6-2 or TRBV6-3 and TRBJ2-3; D is possibly TRBD1 or TRBD2 (5 bases each). CDR3 length: 14 amino acids. Germline assignment: CDR1 MNHEY and CDR2 SVGEGT. The V end lost 7 bases, the J end lost 4 bases, and 15 bases lay between the germline ends. CDR3 coding DNA: TGTGCCAGCAACCCGGGGCCAAGCGCAGATACGCAGTATTTT. Amino acid sequence: CASNPGPSADTQYF.

Regarding this clone: The junction and the germline gene differ at one end; a read error may be behind it. The rearrangement links TRBV30 to TRBJ1-6, with TRBD1 matching 7 bases. This CDR3 has 12 amino acids. Germline V CDR1 and CDR2: GTSNPN, SVGIG (reference sequence). CDR3 DNA: TGTGCCCGGAGTCCAGGGGGTTCACCCCTCCACTTT. Translating it yields CARSPGGSPLHF.

V gene TRBV19 combines with J gene TRBJ1-1; D is possibly TRBD1 (5 bases). The V gene lost 4 bases and the J gene lost 11 bases, with 14 bases spanning the gap. Germline CDR1 reads LNHDA; CDR2 reads SQIVND (reference sequence). The CDR3 is 12 amino acids. CDR3 in DNA: TGTGCCAGTAGTAGAATCGGGACTCTGGCTTTCTTT. Translating gives CASSRIGTLAFF.

This rearrangement joins TRBV19 to TRBJ2-4; weak D call: TRBD2 (6 bases). Looked up from germline, CDR1 is LNHDA and CDR2 is SQIVND (reference sequence). Deletions cut 6 bases from V and 0 bases from J, with 24 bases between. This CDR3 contains 19 residues. The CDR3 DNA follows: TGTGCCAGTAGCTTCAAGGGTACGGGAGATGTCTTAGCCAAAAACATTCAGTACTTC. It codes for CASSFKGTGDVLAKNIQYF.

This chain connects TRBV7-2 to TRBJ1-2, with a tentative D call TRBD1 (6 bases). There are 13 residues in the CDR3. Germline CDR1 reads SGHTA; CDR2 reads FQGNSA. V was cut by 1 base and J by 3 bases, with 6 bases left in between. This CDR3 reads CASSLDRDYGYTF. Written as DNA, the CDR3 is TGTGCCAGCAGCTTAGACAGGGACTATGGCTACACCTTC.

This sequence joins TRBV6-5 and TRBJ1-5; no definite D call. Germline V CDR1 and CDR2: MNHEY, SVGAGI. Deletions cut 2 bases from V and 3 bases from J, with 5 bases between. CDR3 size: 13 residues. The CDR3 is CASSYEANQPQHF. Written as DNA, the CDR3 is TGTGCCAGCAGTTACGAGGCCAATCAGCCCCAGCATTTT.